This TCR beta chain is from a study of regulatory T cells in long-lasting Graves disease. Arm-PCR of CDR3 regions with iRepertoire HTBI primers generated TCR beta libraries. Each CDR3 protein is one row after TCRdb ran MiXCR on the multiplex PCR reads. This table has approximately 380,000 distinct CDR3 sequences, less than 25% appearing once. The table lists this clonotype with a few counts. Time point specified: persistent/refractory GD, antithyroid drugs over 5 years with positive TRAb. TCR sequences were obtained from RNA taken from PBMCs. CDR1 and CDR2 (germline): MDHEN, SYDVKM. The CDR3 consists of 14 residues. Deletions cut 6 bases from V and 6 bases from J, with 15 bases between.

The rearrangement joins TRBV28 to TRBJ2-1; possibly TRBD2 for D (6 bases). The sample was peripheral blood mononuclear cells (PBMCs), taken when the disease was refractory, from a patient treated with antithyroid drugs. This receptor was taken from a female donor with Graves disease. CDR3 DNA: TGTGCCAGCAGGGGACCTTTGGGGGGCAATGAGCAGTTCTTC. Translation: CASRGPLGGNEQFF.